These 30 T cell receptor beta chains were all obtained from the same sample, sequenced in a study of blood T cell repertoires in COVID-19. The method was immunoSEQ multiplex PCR; TCRdb's version includes in-frame clones alone and lacks a portion of them. This sample has 25,000 to 30,000 clones, with 85% to 90% found just once. The sample taken for sequencing was peripheral blood. The receptor set was obtained from a man aged 65 to 79 with active COVID-19.

The chain couples TRBV7-6 to TRBJ2-7; 9 bases line up with TRBD2. CDR1 SGHVS and CDR2 FNYEAQ come from the germline V gene. V was clipped by 5 bases and J by 2 bases; unmatched bases: 7. This CDR3 spans 15 amino acids. CDR3 in amino acids: CASSAGAGGPYEQYF. For the CDR3, the DNA is TGTGCCAGCAGCGCAGGGGCGGGGGGGCCCTACGAGCAGTACTTC.

J is TRBJ2-7 and V is TRBV19, with TRBD2 matching 8 bases. CDR3 size: 16 residues. After removal of 1 base from V and 0 bases from J, the junction contained 5 bases not matched to a gene. CDR1 LNHDA and CDR2 SQIVND come from the germline V gene (reference sequence). The CDR3 bases are TGTGCCAGTAGTATAGGCGGGGGGCCGAGCTCCTACGAGCAGTACTTC. It specifies CASSIGGGPSSYEQYF.

The chain is built from TRBV4-3 and TRBJ2-7; 10 positions agree with TRBD2. Germline loops: CDR1 LGHNA, CDR2 YSLEER. CDR3 length: 13 residues. V lost 8 bases, J lost 3 bases, and 4 bases stayed unmatched. CDR3 in amino acids: CASSLAGNYEQYF. DNA of the CDR3: TGCGCCAGCTCACTAGCGGGGAACTACGAGCAGTACTTC.

A single count supports this clone. The chain uses TRBV4-1 and TRBJ2-2; TRBD2 matches at 9 bases. CDR1 and CDR2 from the germline V gene are MGHRA and YSYEKL. The CDR3 sequence is 15 residues long. V lost 3 bases to trimming and J lost 7 bases; unmatched junction nucleotides: 6. The CDR3 reads CASSHPGLARGELFF. CDR3 DNA: TGCGCCAGCAGCCACCCGGGACTAGCCCGCGGGGAGCTGTTTTTT.

The V call is TRBV9, the J call TRBJ2-3; a possible D gene is TRBD1 (5 bases). Germline CDR1 and CDR2: SGDLS and YYNGEE. This CDR3 is built from 14 residues. V shed 3 bases and J shed 4 bases, with 12 bases lying between them. In nucleotides, the CDR3 is TGTGCCAGCAGCGCCCGGTGGGGCGCAGATACGCAGTATTTT. Protein sequence: CASSARWGADTQYF.

This chain uses TRBV19 with TRBJ2-7, with D possibly being TRBD2 (6 bases). V shed 5 bases and J shed 2 bases, with 10 bases lying between them. The length of the CDR3 is 13 residues. Germline CDR1 and CDR2: LNHDA and SQIVND (reference sequence). The CDR3 region is CASSATGAYEQYF. The CDR3 region has the DNA TGTGCCAGTAGTGCGACGGGGGCCTACGAGCAGTACTTC.

The chain employs TRBV5-5 and TRBJ1-1; 9 nucleotides match TRBD1. Germline V gives CDR1 SGHKS, CDR2 YYEKEE (reference sequence). V was pared by 4 bases and J by 4 bases, with 8 bases of the junction left unmatched. This CDR3 region has 15 residues. The CDR3 coding sequence is TGTGCCAGCAGCCCACAGGGGGCGCGGGTCACTGAAGCTTTCTTT. This sequence encodes CASSPQGARVTEAFF.

The rearrangement uses TRBV5-1 and TRBJ2-3; 7 nucleotides agree with TRBD1. Germline CDR1 SGHRS, CDR2 YFSETQ. V was clipped by 4 bases and J by 2 bases; unmatched bases: 7. The CDR3 is 15 amino acids. The CDR3 DNA is TGCGCCAGCAGCACTGGGGACAGCAACACAGATACGCAGTATTTT. Amino acid sequence: CASSTGDSNTDTQYF.

The chain couples TRBV6-2 or TRBV6-3 to TRBJ2-5; a possible D gene is TRBD2 (6 bases). Per germline, CDR1 MNHEY and CDR2 SVGEGT. The CDR3 has 16 amino acids. The V end was cut by 6 bases, the J end by 1 base, with 18 bases between. CDR3 bases: TGTGCCAGCAGCCCTGGCTGGCGGGGTACCCAAGAGACCCAGTACTTC. It encodes CASSPGWRGTQETQYF.

The V call is TRBV6-2 or TRBV6-3, the J call TRBJ2-5; tentative D call: TRBD2 (5 bases). The germline V gene encodes CDR1 MNHEY and CDR2 SVGEGT. V gave up 2 bases and J gave up 4 bases, with 8 bases separating them. This CDR3 has 13 amino acids. The CDR3 loop reads CASSYELGETQYF. Here the CDR3 DNA reads TGTGCCAGCAGTTACGAACTAGGAGAGACCCAGTACTTC.

This chain joins TRBV19 and TRBJ2-3, with D perhaps matching TRBD2 (6 bases). Trimming removed 3 bases at V and 6 bases at J, with 13 bases between. Germline V gene lookup returns CDR1 LNHDA and CDR2 SQIVND (reference sequence). The CDR3 runs 14 residues. The DNA of the CDR3 is TGTGCCAGTAGTATCCCCGGAGGGCGGGATACGCAGTATTTT. Protein product: CASSIPGGRDTQYF.

The chain uses TRBV9 and TRBJ2-5; possibly TRBD1 for D (5 bases). CDR1 SGDLS and CDR2 YYNGEE come from the germline V gene. The V end lost 0 bases, the J end lost 5 bases, and 8 bases lay between the germline ends. The CDR3 is 13 amino acids. DNA of the CDR3: TGTGCCAGCAGCGTAGGGGGCTGGGAGACCCAGTACTTC. It yields the protein CASSVGGWETQYF.

This chain joins TRBV7-2 and TRBJ1-6, with 8 bases aligning to TRBD1. Germline values: CDR1 SGHTA, CDR2 FQGNSA. V gave up 2 bases and J gave up 11 bases; unmatched junction bases: 8. The CDR3 length is 15 residues. The CDR3 nucleotides read TGTGCCAGCAGCTTACTTACAGGACAGGGACCACCCCTCCACTTT. It specifies CASSLLTGQGPPLHF. The complete variable domain, with remaining parts taken from reference TRBV7-2 and TRBJ1-6, reads GAGVSQSPSNKVTEKGKDVELRCDPISGHTALYWYRQSLGQGLEFLIYFQGNSAPDKSGLPSDRFSAERTGGSVSTLTIQRTQQEDSAVYLCASSLLTGQGPPLHFGNGTRLTVT.

V is TRBV4-3 and J is TRBJ2-7; 7 bases are shared with TRBD1. The J segment lost 4 bases and the V segment lost 1 base, leaving 10 bases of the junction unmatched. The CDR3 covers 16 residues. CDR1 and CDR2 (germline): LGHNA, YSLEER. CDR3 sequence: CASSQGDSKRPYEQYF. The CDR3 DNA reads TGCGCCAGCAGCCAAGGGGACAGCAAACGACCATACGAGCAGTACTTC.

The gene calls are TRBV10-1 and TRBJ1-1; a possible D gene is TRBD1 (6 bases). Trimming took 7 bases from V and 4 from J, leaving 16 bases between them. This CDR3 is built from 14 residues. Germline V gene sequence: CDR1 WNHNN, CDR2 SYGVQD (reference sequence). CDR3 DNA: TGCGCCAGCACGACAGGCAAGGGTATCACTGAAGCTTTCTTT. Its protein product is CASTTGKGITEAFF.

This chain links TRBV5-8 with TRBJ1-5, with D possibly TRBD1 on 6 matching bases. This CDR3 is 15 amino acids long. Per the germline V gene, CDR1 is SGHTS and CDR2 is YDEGEE. Trimming removed 3 bases from V and 2 bases from J, with 12 bases in between. The CDR3 sequence is CASSSYRVGNQPQHF. The DNA of the CDR3 is TGTGCCAGCAGCTCCTACAGGGTGGGCAATCAGCCCCAGCATTTT.

This chain connects TRBV19 to TRBJ1-2; D remains unclear. With 3 bases removed from V and 3 bases from J, the gap between germline ends came to 5 bases. The CDR3 loop spans 12 amino acids. Per germline, CDR1 LNHDA and CDR2 SQIVND (reference sequence). CDR3 loop: CASSMTDYGYTF. CDR3 nucleotides: TGTGCCAGTAGTATGACTGACTATGGCTACACCTTC.

The chain has TRBV5-6 and TRBJ1-1; D is undetermined. Per the germline V gene, CDR1 is SGHDT and CDR2 is YYEEEE. V lost 1 base and J lost 4, with 11 bases in between. This CDR3 region has 14 residues. Written as DNA, the CDR3 is TGTGCCAGCAGCTTGTGGCAGTTGTCCACTGAAGCTTTCTTT. Its translation: CASSLWQLSTEAFF.

The chain joins TRBV10-3 to TRBJ1-5, with a tentative D call TRBD1 (5 bases). The CDR3 totals 13 residues. Deletions cut 7 bases from V and 5 bases from J, with 12 bases between. Germline CDR1 is ENHRY and CDR2 is SYGVKD. The CDR3 sequence is CAINGGGDQPQHF. For the CDR3, the DNA is TGTGCCATCAACGGCGGGGGGGATCAGCCCCAGCATTTT.

The chain employs TRBV3-1 (or the pseudogene TRBV3-2) and TRBJ1-2, with TRBD1 matching over 7 bases. From germline, CDR1 is LGHDT and CDR2 YNNKEL (reference sequence). The CDR3 covers 13 residues. V shed 5 bases, J shed 8 bases, and the junction held 8 bases outside the gene matches. Written as DNA, the CDR3 is TGTGCCAGCAGCGACAGGGAACTCGCCGGCTACACCTTC. This sequence encodes CASSDRELAGYTF.

The CDR3 DNA follows: TGTGCCAGCAGCTCCCGGACACGGGGAGGTATATACAATGAGCAGTTCTTC. Its translation: CASSSRTRGGIYNEQFF. The V and J genes are TRBV6-2 or TRBV6-3 and TRBJ2-1, with a tentative D call TRBD2 (6 bases). Germline V CDR1 and CDR2: MNHEY, SVGEGT. This CDR3 comprises 17 residues. Between the trimmed V and J ends, which lost 6 bases and 4 bases, there was a span of 22 bases.

CDR3 sequence: CASSRLAGAEETQYF. CDR3 nucleotides: TGTGCCAGCAGCCGACTAGCGGGGGCGGAGGAGACCCAGTACTTC. The gene calls are TRBV5-6 and TRBJ2-5; 12 bases are shared with TRBD2. The CDR3 spans 15 residues. V shed 4 bases, J shed 5 bases, and the junction held 6 bases outside the gene matches. The germline V gene encodes CDR1 SGHDT and CDR2 YYEEEE.

The chain joins TRBV27 to TRBJ2-1; tentatively, D is TRBD2 (7 bases). The length of the CDR3 is 14 residues. V shed 0 bases and J shed 7 bases, with 10 bases lying between them. CDR1 is MNHEY, CDR2 SMNVEV, per germline (reference sequence). Here the CDR3 reads CASSLSAGANEQFF. In nucleotides, the CDR3 is TGTGCCAGCAGTTTATCGGCGGGGGCTAATGAGCAGTTCTTC.

The genes are TRBV5-1 and TRBJ2-2; the D gene is possibly TRBD2 (7 bases). The V gene lost 4 bases and the J gene lost 3 bases, with 13 bases spanning the gap. There are 15 residues in the CDR3. Per the germline V gene, CDR1 is SGHRS and CDR2 is YFSETQ. The CDR3 DNA is TGCGCCAGCAGCCCGGGGGGCCGCTACACCGGGGAGCTGTTTTTT. Its translation: CASSPGGRYTGELFF.

This clone was found once. This chain connects TRBV3-1 (or the pseudogene TRBV3-2) to TRBJ2-1; 11 nucleotides align to TRBD2. The germline gives CDR1 LGHDT, CDR2 YNNKEL (reference sequence). V lost 4 bases and J lost 5; bases outside the gene matches: 7. This CDR3 is 16 amino acids long. CDR3 sequence: CASSPWGLAVNNEQFF. The CDR3 DNA is TGTGCCAGCAGCCCTTGGGGACTAGCGGTAAACAATGAGCAGTTCTTC.

The chain has TRBV6-1 and TRBJ1-3; 8 nucleotides align to TRBD1. V was pared by 3 bases and J by 2 bases, with 6 bases of the junction left unmatched. CDR1 is MNHNS, CDR2 SASEGT, per germline. The CDR3 consists of 16 residues. In DNA, the CDR3 is TGTGCCAGCAGTGATACGGGACAGGCCGCTGGAAACACCATATATTTT. Its translation: CASSDTGQAAGNTIYF.

This sequence joins TRBV28 and TRBJ2-3, with TRBD2 matching 8 bases. CDR3 length equals 13 residues. J lost 6 bases, V lost 4 bases, and 3 bases had no gene match. CDR1 is MDHEN and CDR2 is SYDVKM in the germline V gene. The CDR3 DNA reads as TGTGCCAGCAGTTGGACTAGCTCGGATACGCAGTATTTT. It is translated as CASSWTSSDTQYF.

The chain is built from TRBV5-1 and TRBJ2-7; D might be TRBD1 (5 bases). The CDR3 spans 14 residues. Germline CDR1 reads SGHRS; CDR2 reads YFSETQ. Trimming shortened V by 0 bases and J by 1 base, and 8 bases separated the two germline ends. This CDR3 reads CASSLAGQSYEQYF. The DNA of the CDR3 is TGCGCCAGCAGCTTGGCAGGGCAGTCCTACGAGCAGTACTTC.

The chain couples TRBV5-1 to TRBJ2-3; 9 nucleotides match TRBD1. The germline gives CDR1 SGHRS, CDR2 YFSETQ. This CDR3 is 15 amino acids long. Trimming took 4 bases from V and 4 from J; bases not matched to a gene: 7. For the CDR3, the DNA is TGCGCCAGCAGCCCCTCCGGGACAGGGTCAGATACGCAGTATTTT. It translates to CASSPSGTGSDTQYF.

V is TRBV24-1 and J is TRBJ2-1; 7 positions match TRBD2. Germline CDR1 and CDR2: KGHDR and SFDVKD. The CDR3 covers 14 residues. With 3 bases clipped from V and 12 bases from J, the junction kept 10 bases outside the gene matches. DNA of the CDR3: TGTGCCACCAGTGATCCTACTAGCGATGGAAGGCAGTTCTTC. Residues: CATSDPTSDGRQFF.